This T cell receptor beta chain was retrieved from a study of blood T cell repertoires in COVID-19. Background on the study: Sources were T cells, B-cell-depleted T cells, or PBMCs; the material itself was cDNA or gDNA.

This CDR3 region has 14 residues. Trimming left V 2 bases short and J 4 bases short, with 11 bases between. Germline V CDR1 and CDR2: MNHEY, SMNVEV (reference sequence). Generated by immunoSEQ multiplex PCR, the TCRdb table keeps only in-frame clones and is missing some. The table lists some 140,000 clones, 83% of them singletons. This clone was seen a handful of times. This sequence was found in a woman aged 60-70 years with COVID-19, enrolled during active disease. Sequenced input: peripheral blood. The V call is TRBV27, the J call TRBJ1-2, with unresolved D. This CDR3 reads CASSLGPGVYGYTF. Written as DNA, the CDR3 is TGTGCCAGCAGTTTAGGCCCGGGAGTCTATGGCTACACCTTC.